This passage covers 27 T cell receptor beta chains from one sample sequenced in a study of T cell responses to AZD1222 COVID-19 vaccine. Sequenced by immunoSEQ multiplex PCR; TCRdb stores in-frame clones only, minus some. The table shows 90,000 to 110,000 clones, with around 90% occurring only once. The specimen was peripheral blood, collected on day 0 of AZD1222 vaccination. The receptors stem from an adult in good health.

The chain employs TRBV20-1 and TRBJ2-2, with 11 bases matching TRBD1. The CDR3 totals 17 residues. The J segment lost 4 bases and the V segment lost 3 bases, leaving 10 bases of the junction unmatched. Germline CDR1 and CDR2: DFQATT and SNEGSKA (reference sequence). CDR3 loop: CSASPRGTGGFTGELFF. DNA for the CDR3: TGCAGTGCTAGTCCCCGCGGGACAGGGGGGTTCACCGGGGAGCTGTTTTTT.

The chain couples TRBV29-1 to TRBJ1-1; 8 bases fit TRBD1. The germline V gene encodes CDR1 SQVTM and CDR2 ANQGSEA. The CDR3 consists of 13 residues. V shed 4 bases and J 0 bases; nucleotides not matched to a gene: 1. CDR3 protein: CSVGTGMNTEAFF. The CDR3 DNA follows: TGCAGCGTTGGGACAGGGATGAACACTGAAGCTTTCTTT.

V and J are TRBV4-1 and TRBJ2-3; D not certain. Trimming stripped 4 bases from V and 1 base from J, with 18 bases between. The germline V gene encodes CDR1 MGHRA and CDR2 YSYEKL. CDR3 length equals 17 residues. DNA of the CDR3: TGCGCCAGCAGCCGTCTAAGTGAGCCCCTGGGCACAGATACGCAGTATTTT. Translating gives CASSRLSEPLGTDTQYF.

The V call is TRBV27, the J call TRBJ2-5, with TRBD2 identical over 11 bases. Germline CDR1 and CDR2: MNHEY and SMNVEV (reference sequence). The CDR3 consists of 14 residues. J was trimmed by 11 bases and V by 6 bases; bases with no gene match: 11. CDR3 sequence (DNA): TGTGCCAGCAGACTTGGGACTAGCGGATTTCGACAGTACTTC. Translating gives CASRLGTSGFRQYF.

This clone was found once. The chain carries TRBV19 and TRBJ1-4; D unclear. The CDR3 length is 12 residues. Looked up from germline, CDR1 is LNHDA and CDR2 is SQIVND (reference sequence). V was clipped by 5 bases and J by 7 bases, with 8 bases between them. CDR3 region: CASSVEVEKLFF. As DNA, the CDR3 is TGTGCCAGTAGTGTCGAAGTTGAAAAACTGTTTTTT.

This chain uses TRBV18 with TRBJ1-4, with D possibly being TRBD1 (6 bases). V shed 3 bases and J shed 4 bases, with 9 bases lying between them. The CDR3 runs 14 residues. Germline V gene data show CDR1 as KGHSH and CDR2 as LQKENI. CDR3 loop: CASSPGGLNEKLFF. In DNA, the CDR3 is TGTGCCAGCTCACCGGGGGGCCTTAATGAAAAACTGTTTTTT. Complete variable domain (other parts from reference TRBV18 and TRBJ1-4): NAGVMQNPRHLVRRRGQEARLRCSPMKGHSHVYWYRQLPEEGLKFMVYLQKENIIDESGMPKERFSAEFPKEGPSILRIQQVVRGDSAAYFCASSPGGLNEKLFFGSGTQLSVL.

The rearrangement joins TRBV30 to TRBJ2-2; 10 bases line up with TRBD2. This CDR3 has 13 residues. Trimming cost V 4 bases and J 6 bases; bases outside gene matches: 2. The germline V gene has CDR1 GTSNPN and CDR2 SVGIG (reference sequence). CDR3 protein: CAWTSGSSGELFF. In DNA, the CDR3 is TGTGCCTGGACTAGCGGGAGCTCCGGGGAGCTGTTTTTT.

This chain's CDR3 is CASSQAKQGHPNTEAFF. The CDR3 DNA reads TGCGCCAGCAGCCAAGCAAAGCAAGGACACCCGAACACTGAAGCTTTCTTT. The rearrangement uses TRBV4-1 and TRBJ1-1, with TRBD1 as a possible D gene (5 bases). The CDR3 extends over 17 amino acids. V lost 1 base and J lost 1, with 16 bases in between. Germline lookup yields CDR1 MGHRA and CDR2 YSYEKL.

V usage is TRBV6-2 or TRBV6-3 and J usage is TRBJ1-1, with TRBD1 matching 8 bases. Germline loops: CDR1 MNHEY, CDR2 SVGEGT. The trim removed 2 bases at V and 1 base at J, leaving 0 bases unmatched. CDR3 length: 14 amino acids. The CDR3 DNA reads as TGTGCCAGCAGTTACGACAGGGGGAACACTGAAGCTTTCTTT. This encodes CASSYDRGNTEAFF.

The CDR3 DNA sequence: TGTGCCAGCTCCTCAACGAACACCGGGGAGCTGTTTTTT. It specifies CASSSTNTGELFF. The chain joins TRBV18 to TRBJ2-2; no clear D. This CDR3 has 13 residues. Per the germline V gene, CDR1 is KGHSH and CDR2 is LQKENI. The germline V and J ends were trimmed by 6 bases and 0 bases, with 5 bases remaining between them.

The gene calls are TRBV5-6 and TRBJ2-2, with D unresolved. Germline V CDR1 and CDR2: SGHDT, YYEEEE. The V end lost 2 bases, the J end lost 3 bases, and 8 bases lay between the germline ends. The CDR3 has 14 residues. The CDR3 nucleotides are TGTGCCAGCAGCTTTGACGACTACACCGGGGAGCTGTTTTTT. As protein: CASSFDDYTGELFF.

This clone was picked up a small number of times. This chain uses TRBV5-6 with TRBJ2-5; a weak D match, TRBD2 (6 bases). This CDR3 region has 14 residues. Germline CDR1 reads SGHDT; CDR2 reads YYEEEE. Trimming cost V 4 bases and J 5 bases, with 15 bases left between them. CDR3 in amino acids: CASSMGRGYETQYF. CDR3 DNA sequence: TGTGCCAGCAGCATGGGGCGGGGATATGAGACCCAGTACTTC.

This clone was seen only once. This chain uses TRBV28 with TRBJ2-7; the D gene is possibly TRBD1 (5 bases). Germline V CDR1 and CDR2: MDHEN, SYDVKM. The V and J ends lost 6 bases and 3 bases respectively, with 9 bases between them. The CDR3 totals 12 residues. CDR3 sequence (DNA): TGTGCCAGCAGCCCAAGGGGCTACGAGCAGTACTTC. Translating it yields CASSPRGYEQYF.

The rearrangement uses TRBV18 and TRBJ2-7; D is perhaps TRBD2 (6 bases). Germline CDR1 and CDR2: KGHSH and LQKENI. The CDR3 has 15 residues. Trimming took off 5 bases at V and 4 bases at J, with 18 bases between the two ends. CDR3 sequence (DNA): TGTGCCAGCTCAACCACCCAGGGAGGAGGGTACGAGCAGTACTTC. Residues: CASSTTQGGGYEQYF. The full variable domain, in which reference TRBV18 and TRBJ2-7 provide the parts outside the CDR3, is NAGVMQNPRHLVRRRGQEARLRCSPMKGHSHVYWYRQLPEEGLKFMVYLQKENIIDESGMPKERFSAEFPKEGPSILRIQQVVRGDSAAYFCASSTTQGGGYEQYFGPGTRLTVT.

V is TRBV7-2 and J is TRBJ1-4; D call uncertain. The CDR3 has 14 residues. Per germline, CDR1 SGHTA and CDR2 FQGNSA. V lost 2 bases and J 7 bases, leaving 11 bases between the germline ends. The CDR3: CASSLPRDGEKLFF. CDR3 in DNA: TGTGCCAGCAGCTTACCCAGAGATGGTGAAAAACTGTTTTTT.

This chain joins TRBV2 and TRBJ2-7; no clear D gene. This CDR3 contains 14 residues. Trimming removed 7 bases from V and 5 bases from J, with 18 bases in between. Germline V CDR1 and CDR2: SNHLY, FYNNEI. In DNA, the CDR3 is TGTGCCAGCATGGGGTTCAGGAGTAGACACGAGCAGTACTTC. It encodes CASMGFRSRHEQYF.

This clone appeared a few times. The chain recombines TRBV28 with TRBJ1-2; D unclear. Trimming left V 5 bases short and J 8 bases short, with 21 bases between. There are 15 residues in the CDR3. Germline values: CDR1 MDHEN, CDR2 SYDVKM. The CDR3 DNA sequence: TGTGCCAGCAGTCCCAGGCGGGAAAAAAATATAGGCTACACCTTC. It codes for CASSPRREKNIGYTF.

This clone was seen once. The CDR3 sequence: CASSWELSGRGRSIQYF. CDR3 bases: TGTGCCAGCAGCTGGGAACTTAGCGGGAGGGGTCGGAGCATTCAGTACTTC. The chain uses TRBV7-8 and TRBJ2-4, with 11 bases matching TRBD2. Germline CDR1 SGHVS, CDR2 FQNEAQ. With 4 bases clipped from V and 9 bases from J, the junction kept 14 bases outside the gene matches. The CDR3 sequence is 17 residues long.

This clone was detected once. V and J are TRBV7-2 and TRBJ1-1; D remains unclear. This CDR3 region has 14 residues. Germline V gene lookup returns CDR1 SGHTA and CDR2 FQGNSA. The V end was cut by 6 bases, the J end by 1 base, with 12 bases between. CDR3 residues: CASRWKGGNTEAFF. CDR3 nucleotides: TGTGCCAGCAGGTGGAAGGGAGGGAACACTGAAGCTTTCTTT.

The chain has TRBV27 and TRBJ2-7; D gene uncertain. V was cut by 6 bases and J by 2 bases, with 8 bases left in between. The CDR3 contains 12 residues. The germline V gene encodes CDR1 MNHEY and CDR2 SMNVEV (reference sequence). CDR3 region: CASSLTTYEQYF. Here the CDR3 DNA reads TGTGCCAGCAGCCTAACCACCTACGAGCAGTACTTC.

The gene calls are TRBV6-5 and TRBJ1-2, with D hard to call. The length of the CDR3 is 13 residues. The germline V gene has CDR1 MNHEY and CDR2 SVGAGI. V shed 8 bases and J shed 6 bases, with 16 bases lying between them. The CDR3 DNA reads TGTGCCAGCGGGAGAAGTGGGGATCATGGCTACACCTTC. This encodes CASGRSGDHGYTF.

In this sample, this clone turned up once. The chain couples TRBV27 to TRBJ1-1; TRBD1 matches 7 bases. CDR3 length: 10 amino acids. Germline V CDR1 and CDR2: MNHEY, SMNVEV (reference sequence). V lost 8 bases to trimming and J lost 12 bases; unmatched junction nucleotides: 6. The CDR3 DNA sequence: TGTGCCAGCCGACAGGGTATAACTTTCTTT. Translation gives CASRQGITFF.

The chain has TRBV19 and TRBJ1-2; 8 bases match TRBD1. The V gene's germline CDR1 is LNHDA and CDR2 SQIVND (reference sequence). J gave up 4 bases and V 8 bases, and 12 bases lay outside the gene matches. The CDR3 has 15 amino acids. The CDR3 is CASANMRQGIYGYTF. The CDR3 coding sequence is TGTGCCAGTGCCAATATGAGACAGGGGATCTATGGCTACACCTTC.

The V and J genes are TRBV14 and TRBJ1-1; D is possibly TRBD1 (5 bases). The CDR3 is 13 amino acids. Germline assignment: CDR1 SGHDN and CDR2 FVKESK. The V and J ends lost 0 bases and 7 bases respectively, with 9 bases between them. The CDR3 DNA reads TGTGCCAGCAGCCAAGAGGGGGGACTTGAAGCTTTCTTT. It yields the protein CASSQEGGLEAFF.

The CDR3: CASTVLLTGTNEKLFF. CDR3 nucleotides: TGTGCCAGTACCGTTCTGCTGACAGGGACTAATGAAAAACTGTTTTTT. The gene calls are TRBV2 and TRBJ1-4, with 7 bases that match TRBD1. Germline V gives CDR1 SNHLY, CDR2 FYNNEI. The J segment lost 2 bases and the V segment lost 9 bases, leaving 12 bases of the junction unmatched. The CDR3 runs to 16 residues. The full variable domain, its missing parts supplied by reference TRBV2 and TRBJ1-4, is EPEVTQTPSHQVTQMGQEVILRCVPISNHLYFYWYRQILGQKVEFLVSFYNNEISEKSEIFDDQFSVERPDGSNFTLKIRSTKLEDSAMYFCASTVLLTGTNEKLFFGSGTQLSVL.

The rearrangement joins TRBV24-1 to TRBJ2-3, with 7 bases identical to TRBD1. Trimming cost V 2 bases and J 2 bases; bases outside gene matches: 9. There are 17 residues in the CDR3. Looked up from germline, CDR1 is KGHDR and CDR2 is SFDVKD. The chain's CDR3 is CATSDSGTVINTDTQYF. The CDR3 region has the DNA TGTGCCACCAGTGATTCAGGGACAGTGATCAACACAGATACGCAGTATTTT.

In regard to this clone: One end of the junction varies from germline; a read error may be responsible. The rearrangement joins TRBV3-1 (or the pseudogene TRBV3-2) to TRBJ1-2; no reliable D call. The CDR3 has 12 amino acids. Germline-derived CDR1 and CDR2 are LGHDT and YNNKEL (reference sequence). Written as DNA, the CDR3 is TGTGCCAGCGGCCAGCGGACCTATGGCTACACCTTC. Amino acid sequence: CASGQRTYGYTF.